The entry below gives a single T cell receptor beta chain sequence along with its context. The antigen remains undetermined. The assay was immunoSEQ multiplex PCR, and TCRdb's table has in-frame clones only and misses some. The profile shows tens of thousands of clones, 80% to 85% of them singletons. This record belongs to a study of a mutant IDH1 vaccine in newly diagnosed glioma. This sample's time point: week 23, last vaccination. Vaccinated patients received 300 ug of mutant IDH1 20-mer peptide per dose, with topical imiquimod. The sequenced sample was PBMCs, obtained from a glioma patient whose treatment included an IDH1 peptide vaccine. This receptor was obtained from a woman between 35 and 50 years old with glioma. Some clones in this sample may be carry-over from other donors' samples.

CDR3: CASSDQGTHEQYF. CDR3 nucleotides: TGCGCCAGCAGTGACCAAGGGACCCACGAGCAGTACTTC. The chain has TRBV10-1 and TRBJ2-7; D is perhaps TRBD1 or TRBD2 (5 bases each). V lost 3 bases and J 5 bases, leaving 11 bases between the germline ends. The CDR3 runs 13 residues. CDR1 and CDR2 from the germline V gene are WNHNN and SYGVQD (reference sequence).